The 11 T cell receptor beta chains below were found in one sample sequenced in a study of blood T cell repertoires in COVID-19. Using immunoSEQ multiplex PCR, the repertoire was profiled, and TCRdb retains in-frame clones only, with some absent. The sample has about 240,000 clones; roughly 89% are singletons. The specimen was PBMCs or T cells enriched from blood (not recorded which). The source is a woman in her thirties who had recovered from COVID-19.

The rearrangement uses TRBV3-1 (or the pseudogene TRBV3-2) and TRBJ2-2; D possibly corresponds to TRBD2 (5 bases). The CDR3 extends over 14 amino acids. In germline, CDR1 is LGHDT, CDR2 YNNKEL (reference sequence). Trimming pared 5 bases from V and 3 bases from J, leaving 10 bases between. The CDR3 DNA reads TGTGCCAGCAGCTTAGCGATGCACACCGGGGAGCTGTTTTTT. It is translated as CASSLAMHTGELFF.

The rearrangement links TRBV6-5 to TRBJ2-1, with a tentative D call TRBD1 (6 bases). In germline, CDR1 is MNHEY, CDR2 SVGAGI. V was trimmed by 6 bases and J by 10 bases, leaving 16 bases between them. The CDR3 is 13 residues long. Here the CDR3 reads CASRSTGLTEQFF. The CDR3 DNA reads as TGTGCCAGCAGGTCGACAGGTCTCACCGAGCAGTTCTTC.

The chain carries TRBV10-3 and TRBJ1-2; 8 nucleotides align to TRBD1. Germline-derived CDR1 and CDR2 are ENHRY and SYGVKD. This CDR3 has 15 amino acids. J lost 5 bases, V lost 7 bases, and 12 bases had no gene match. The CDR3 here is CAITLQDRADYGYTF. The CDR3 bases are TGTGCCATCACCCTGCAGGACAGGGCAGATTATGGCTACACCTTC.

This chain uses TRBV20-1 with TRBJ1-1; weak D call: TRBD1 (6 bases). In germline, CDR1 is DFQATT, CDR2 SNEGSKA (reference sequence). The CDR3 runs to 16 residues. Trimming left V 5 bases short and J 7 bases short, with 26 bases between. The CDR3 spells CSARGGVEGKGGEAFF. The CDR3 coding sequence is TGCAGTGCTCGTGGAGGGGTAGAGGGAAAAGGGGGTGAAGCTTTCTTT.

This clone has a single count. The chain has TRBV6-5 and TRBJ2-5, with a weak D call TRBD1 (5 bases). Germline V gene lookup returns CDR1 MNHEY and CDR2 SVGAGI. V lost 4 bases, J lost 1 base, and 13 bases lay in between. The CDR3 has 15 residues. The CDR3 protein is CASSFRARVQETQYF. The CDR3 DNA is TGTGCCAGCAGTTTCAGGGCCAGGGTCCAAGAGACCCAGTACTTC.

The V and J genes are TRBV5-1 and TRBJ2-5; D is perhaps TRBD2 (5 bases). V lost 2 bases and J lost 1, with 9 bases in between. Germline CDR1 is SGHRS and CDR2 is YFSETQ. This CDR3 is built from 14 residues. The CDR3 DNA reads TGCGCCAGCAGCTTAATCGCGGGCCAAGAGACCCAGTACTTC. Encoded protein: CASSLIAGQETQYF.

The rearrangement uses TRBV10-2 and TRBJ1-4; TRBD1 matches 10 bases. The junction had 4 bases not matched to a gene; V was cut back by 3 bases and J by 6 bases. Germline V gene lookup returns CDR1 WSHSY and CDR2 SAAADI. CDR3 length: 15 amino acids. The CDR3 DNA is TGCGCCAGCAGTGACCAGACAGGGGGCTATGAAAAACTGTTTTTT. Translated: CASSDQTGGYEKLFF.

The gene calls are TRBV3-1 (or the pseudogene TRBV3-2) and TRBJ2-7; TRBD1 might be the D (6 bases). Trimming cost V 3 bases and J 0 bases, with 15 bases left between them. The length of the CDR3 is 16 residues. Germline loops: CDR1 LGHDT, CDR2 YNNKEL (reference sequence). Written as DNA, the CDR3 is TGTGCCAGCAGCCAGGGAAGGTTAGGGGGCTCCTACGAGCAGTACTTC. Translation gives CASSQGRLGGSYEQYF.

About this clone itself: An end of the junction does not agree with germline; a read error may underlie this. The chain combines TRBV7-7 with TRBJ2-2; D gene ambiguous. The CDR3 is made up of 14 amino acids. Germline V CDR1 and CDR2: SSHAT, FNYEAQ (reference sequence). The CDR3 DNA sequence: TGTGCTAGCAGCTTAGCTGCGTCAACCGGGGAGCTGTTTTTT. Translated, it gives CASSLAASTGELFF.

The chain has TRBV29-1 and TRBJ1-1, with D unresolved. The CDR3 consists of 12 residues. Germline values: CDR1 SQVTM, CDR2 ANQGSEA. The V gene lost 4 bases and the J gene lost 6 bases, with 12 bases spanning the gap. The CDR3 spells CSVVEVGAEAFF. The CDR3 DNA sequence: TGCAGCGTTGTGGAGGTAGGCGCTGAAGCTTTCTTT.

The chain has TRBV24-1 and TRBJ1-1; D possibly corresponds to TRBD1 (6 bases). This CDR3 spans 13 amino acids. V dropped 4 bases and J dropped 1 base, with 6 bases sitting between them. Per the germline V gene, CDR1 is KGHDR and CDR2 is SFDVKD. The CDR3 here is CATSEGQNTEAFF. The CDR3 nucleotides read TGTGCCACCAGTGAGGGACAGAACACTGAAGCTTTCTTT.